This T cell receptor (beta chain) appears in the sequencing data of a study of cytomegalovirus exposure and HLA in healthy donors. Whole-study context: In an earlier analysis, approximately 120 million unique TCR beta sequences were found from 150 million to 200 million T cells.

Study-wide results and caveats: The study put under 200 TCR beta chains on its list as cytomegalovirus-associated. Other equally common chains were less clonally expanded than HLA-associated TCR beta chains, a later analysis showed. In a later analysis, most CMV-associated TCR beta chains appeared HLA-restricted.

V dropped 4 bases and J dropped 2 bases, with 15 bases sitting between them. This CDR3 is built from 16 residues. Germline V gene data show CDR1 as MNHEY and CDR2 as SMNVEV (reference sequence). Amplification used 60 Vbeta primers and 13 Jbeta primers. Clones were sequenced by immunoSEQ multiplex PCR, and TCRdb holds only the in-frame ones, with some missing. The table has under 200,000 clones, roughly 85% seen once; the top ten hold roughly 4.5%. For this clone: The antigen is not known.

The TCR sequence derives from a woman aged 25 to 39 in good health and CMV-seropositive. The rearrangement joins TRBV27 to TRBJ1-3, with D unclear. Sample: PBMCs. In DNA, the CDR3 is TGTGCCAGCAGTTCTCTGTCTCCTTCAGCTGGAAACACCATATATTTT. Its protein is CASSSLSPSAGNTIYF.